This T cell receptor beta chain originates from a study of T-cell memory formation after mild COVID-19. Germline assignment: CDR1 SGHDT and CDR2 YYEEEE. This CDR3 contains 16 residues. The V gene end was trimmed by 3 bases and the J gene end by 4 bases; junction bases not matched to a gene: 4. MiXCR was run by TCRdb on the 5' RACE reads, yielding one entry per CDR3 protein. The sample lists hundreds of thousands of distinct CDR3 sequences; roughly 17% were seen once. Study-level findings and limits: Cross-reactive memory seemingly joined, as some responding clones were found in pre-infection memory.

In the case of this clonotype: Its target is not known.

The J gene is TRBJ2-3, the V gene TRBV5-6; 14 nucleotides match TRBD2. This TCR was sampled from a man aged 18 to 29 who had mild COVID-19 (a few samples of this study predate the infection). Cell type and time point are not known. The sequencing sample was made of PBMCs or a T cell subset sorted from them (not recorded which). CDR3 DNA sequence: TGTGCCAGCAGCTGGACTAGCGGGGGGCGGTCAGATACGCAGTATTTT. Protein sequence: CASSWTSGGRSDTQYF.